Following are 28 T cell receptor beta chains from one sample sequenced in a study of metastatic and nonmetastatic thyroid tumors. TCRdb ran MiXCR on the PCR reads. Here the sample spans fewer than 9,000 clones, about 30% being singletons. Until they underwent thyroid surgery, no patient had received any treatment. Sequencing used tumor tissue. The source is a female donor with papillary thyroid cancer or a benign thyroid nodule (not recorded which). Some clones in this sample may be carry-over from other donors' samples.

This clone showed up just a few times. This sequence joins TRBV6-1 and TRBJ1-6; D is uncertain. Trimming pared 4 bases from V and 7 bases from J, leaving 14 bases between. From germline, CDR1 is MNHNS and CDR2 SASEGT. This CDR3 is 15 amino acids long. The CDR3, as DNA: TGTGCCAGCAGTGCCGGCGAAGGTGGGAATTCACCCCTCCACTTT. Translated: CASSAGEGGNSPLHF.

In its sample, this clone was seen once. The chain uses TRBV20-1 and TRBJ2-7; 7 nucleotides match TRBD1. The CDR3 loop spans 14 amino acids. J was trimmed by 2 bases and V by 6 bases; bases with no gene match: 10. CDR1 is DFQATT, CDR2 SNEGSKA, per germline (reference sequence). The CDR3 DNA reads as TGCAGTGCCAGCCGACAGGGTGGCCCCTACGAGCAGTACTTC. Protein sequence: CSASRQGGPYEQYF.

This chain links TRBV28 with TRBJ2-5, with D possibly matching TRBD1 (5 bases). V lost 6 bases to trimming and J lost 5 bases, with 10 bases between them. The CDR3 consists of 12 residues. Germline V CDR1 and CDR2: MDHEN, SYDVKM. CDR3 residues: CASSHPGETQYF. The CDR3 DNA reads as TGTGCCAGCAGCCACCCAGGGGAGACCCAGTACTTC.

V is TRBV30 and J is TRBJ1-6; the D is unclear. The V end lost 4 bases, the J end lost 8 bases, and 15 bases lay between the germline ends. The CDR3 runs 14 residues. The germline CDR1 and CDR2 sequences are GTSNPN and SVGIG (reference sequence). CDR3 region: CAWTLPHSDSPLHF. CDR3 coding DNA: TGTGCCTGGACCCTTCCCCACAGCGATTCACCCCTCCACTTT.

Judged by abundance, this clone is medium-sized (0.01 to 0.1%). V and J are TRBV20-1 and TRBJ2-7; D may be TRBD2 (5 bases). CDR3 length: 14 residues. Between the trimmed V and J ends, which lost 2 bases and 0 bases, there was a span of 11 bases. Germline CDR1 is DFQATT and CDR2 is SNEGSKA (reference sequence). The CDR3 here is CSARPSTSSYEQYF. CDR3 nucleotide sequence: TGCAGTGCTAGACCCTCCACTAGCTCCTACGAGCAGTACTTC.

The V call is TRBV20-1, the J call TRBJ2-3; D tentatively fits TRBD1 or TRBD2 (5 bases each). Germline V gene sequence: CDR1 DFQATT, CDR2 SNEGSKA (reference sequence). The CDR3 is 16 amino acids. The V and J ends lost 5 bases and 6 bases respectively, with 24 bases between them. This chain's CDR3 is CSAPPEGRKLQDTQYF. The CDR3 nucleotides read TGCAGTGCTCCCCCCGAGGGGAGAAAGCTCCAGGATACGCAGTATTTT.

The chain has TRBV5-1 and TRBJ1-6; D gene unclear. CDR1 SGHRS and CDR2 YFSETQ come from the germline V gene. Trimming took 0 bases from V and 0 from J, leaving 10 bases between them. This CDR3 contains 17 residues. The CDR3 spells CASSLVAASSYNSPLHF. The CDR3 DNA reads as TGCGCCAGCAGCTTGGTGGCAGCGAGCTCCTATAATTCACCCCTCCACTTT.

This clone is classed as medium-sized. The chain combines TRBV19 with TRBJ2-2; D tentatively reads TRBD1 or TRBD2 (5 bases each). The CDR3 runs to 15 residues. V lost 1 base and J lost 7, with 13 bases in between. Germline V gives CDR1 LNHDA, CDR2 SQIVND (reference sequence). The CDR3 sequence: CASSIAGRGNGELFF. The CDR3 DNA reads TGTGCCAGTAGTATAGCGGGACGAGGGAACGGGGAGCTGTTTTTT.

This clone is judged medium-sized (0.01 to 0.1%). J is TRBJ2-2 and V is TRBV12-3 or TRBV12-4, with TRBD1 matching over 8 bases. V lost 0 bases to trimming and J lost 6 bases; unmatched junction nucleotides: 0. The CDR3 length is 14 residues. The CDR3 DNA is TGTGCCAGCAGTTTAGCGGACAGGGCCGGGGAGCTGTTTTTT. It yields the protein CASSLADRAGELFF.

This clone appeared a few times. Germline and junction disagree at one end, which may indicate a read error. The chain combines TRBV6-5 with TRBJ2-2; D is tentatively TRBD1 or TRBD2 (5 bases each). Germline-derived CDR1 and CDR2 are MNHEY and SVGAGI. The CDR3 is 16 amino acids. The DNA of the CDR3 is TGTGCCAGCAGGTGGATACCCAACGGTGGGACCGGGCAGCTGTTTTTT. This codes for CASRWIPNGGTGQLFF.

This clone was picked up one time. The gene calls are TRBV4-2 and TRBJ2-1; the D gene is possibly TRBD2 (7 bases). Germline V gene lookup returns CDR1 LGHNA and CDR2 YNFKEQ. V gave up 0 bases and J gave up 6 bases, with 15 bases separating them. This CDR3 has 16 residues. CDR3 bases: TGTGCCAGCAGCCAAGATTTGGGGGAGGGGGGCAATGAGCAGTTCTTC. Its translation: CASSQDLGEGGNEQFF.

The table lists this clone with many counts. A much larger clone differs from this one at a single base, so this may be a read error. Different DNA sequences within this sample yield the same CDR3. V usage is TRBV7-3 and J usage is TRBJ2-2; D might be TRBD1 (6 bases). The CDR3 runs to 14 residues. Germline lookup yields CDR1 SGHTA and CDR2 FQGTGA. In nucleotides, the CDR3 is TGTGCCAGCAGCCCCGGGACACTCACCGGGGAGCTGTTCTTT. Protein: CASSPGTLTGELFF.

This clone was detected once. The chain combines TRBV2 with TRBJ2-7, with 13 bases fitting TRBD2. The CDR3 contains 18 residues. With 2 bases clipped from V and 7 bases from J, the junction kept 14 bases outside the gene matches. Germline lookup yields CDR1 SNHLY and CDR2 FYNNEI. The DNA for the CDR3 is TGTGCCAGCAGTGAAAATCCGGGACTAGCGGGAAAAAGTCAAGAGCAGTACTTC. This encodes CASSENPGLAGKSQEQYF.

In this sample, this clone turned up a few times. The rearrangement links TRBV14 to TRBJ1-2; 8 bases align to TRBD1. This CDR3 is built from 12 residues. V was pared by 3 bases and J by 7 bases, with 1 base of the junction left unmatched. Germline V CDR1 and CDR2: SGHDN, FVKESK. DNA of the CDR3: TGTGCCAGCAGCCAGGACAGGGTTGGCTACACCTTC. Translated, it gives CASSQDRVGYTF.

The CDR3 region is CATGEGQGFNQPQHF. CDR3 DNA sequence: TGTGCCACAGGGGAGGGACAGGGGTTTAACCAGCCCCAGCATTTT. The chain is built from TRBV6-1 and TRBJ1-5; 10 bases map to TRBD1. Trimming cost V 10 bases and J 7 bases; bases outside gene matches: 13. This CDR3 contains 15 residues. Germline loops: CDR1 MNHNS, CDR2 SASEGT.

This clone is large (0.1 to 1%) in the sample. The chain is built from TRBV5-1 and TRBJ2-6; D might be TRBD1 or TRBD2, each matching 5 bases. V was trimmed by 3 bases and J by 2 bases, leaving 18 bases between them. The germline V gene encodes CDR1 SGHRS and CDR2 YFSETQ. This CDR3 comprises 18 residues. The CDR3 bases are TGCGCCAGCAGCTACCTAGGTGGTGAGGGGACTGGGGCCAACGTCCTGACTTTC. This codes for CASSYLGGEGTGANVLTF.

This clone is classed as medium-sized. This chain joins TRBV4-1 and TRBJ2-3; 9 bases are shared with TRBD2. CDR3 size: 16 residues. CDR1 is MGHRA, CDR2 YSYEKL, per germline. Germline trimming cut 4 bases from V and 4 bases from J; bases unmatched to any gene: 9. DNA of the CDR3: TGCGCCAGCAGCCCCCGAGTAGCGGGAGATCCAGATACGCAGTATTTT. Protein: CASSPRVAGDPDTQYF.

This clone was seen ten or more times. The sample has other DNA sequences that encode this CDR3 too. This rearrangement joins TRBV9 to TRBJ2-2; 8 bases fit TRBD2. V gave up 2 bases and J gave up 9 bases; unmatched junction bases: 12. CDR1 and CDR2 from the germline V gene are SGDLS and YYNGEE. The CDR3 consists of 16 residues. CDR3 protein: CASSVEPSGRSRELFF. In DNA form, the CDR3 reads TGTGCCAGCAGCGTGGAGCCCAGCGGGAGAAGTCGGGAGCTGTTTTTT.

The chain is built from TRBV28 and TRBJ2-1, with TRBD2 matching over 10 bases. CDR1 is MDHEN and CDR2 is SYDVKM in the germline V gene. V trimming: 6 bases; J trimming: 4 bases; junction bases outside the gene matches: 6. The CDR3 is 15 residues long. The CDR3 loop is CASSGAGGWYNEQFF. For the CDR3, the DNA is TGTGCCAGCAGCGGAGCGGGAGGGTGGTACAATGAGCAGTTCTTC.

This clone appeared many times. V and J are TRBV20-1 and TRBJ2-3; 9 bases are a match to TRBD2. The CDR3 contains 16 residues. Germline CDR1 reads DFQATT; CDR2 reads SNEGSKA (reference sequence). V was pared by 1 base and J by 4 bases, with 9 bases of the junction left unmatched. The CDR3 bases are TGCAGTGCTAGAGGTTTAGCGGGAGCTTTCCCAGATACGCAGTATTTT. This translates into CSARGLAGAFPDTQYF.

This clone is termed medium-sized. J is TRBJ1-6 and V is TRBV6-1; a weak D match, TRBD1 (5 bases). Germline loops: CDR1 MNHNS, CDR2 SASEGT. V was pared by 4 bases and J by 8 bases, with 9 bases between. This CDR3 has 13 residues. CDR3 nucleotide sequence: TGTGCCAGCAGTGTATCACAGGATTCACCCCTCCACTTT. It yields the protein CASSVSQDSPLHF.

This chain joins TRBV18 and TRBJ1-1; D uncertain. The V end was cut by 5 bases, the J end by 3 bases, with 10 bases between. CDR3 length: 13 residues. Germline CDR1 and CDR2: KGHSH and LQKENI. The chain's CDR3 is CASSSILDTEAFF. In DNA form, the CDR3 reads TGTGCCAGCTCATCGATTTTGGACACTGAAGCTTTCTTT.

This chain connects TRBV9 to TRBJ2-2, with 13 bases aligning to TRBD2. Trimming took 3 bases from V and 3 from J; bases not matched to a gene: 5. This CDR3 is built from 17 residues. CDR1 and CDR2 from the germline V gene are SGDLS and YYNGEE. The CDR3 DNA reads as TGTGCCAGCAGCGCAACTAGCGGGGGGGCGGACACCGGGGAGCTGTTTTTT. This translates into CASSATSGGADTGELFF.

Remarks on this clone: The junction departs from the called germline gene at one end, perhaps through a read error. This chain uses TRBV20-1 with TRBJ1-2; possible D gene TRBD1, 6 bases. Germline CDR1 reads DFQATT; CDR2 reads SNEGSKA (reference sequence). This CDR3 has 14 amino acids. CDR3 protein: CSSRVGAGAGGYTF. The DNA of the CDR3 is TGCAGTTCTAGAGTAGGCGCGGGGGCGGGCGGCTACACCTTC.

This clone was counted many times. Its ends do not fully match the called genes, so a read error is possible. The chain links TRBV19 to TRBJ1-1; D is uncertain. The CDR3 length is 14 residues. CDR1 is LNHDA and CDR2 is SQIVND in the germline V gene (reference sequence). The CDR3 nucleotides read TGTGCCAGTAGTACCCCGAGCCTTCGCACCGACTCAAGCTTT. Its protein is CASSTPSLRTDSSF.

This clone is deemed medium-sized (0.01 to 0.1%). The CDR3, as DNA: TGCGCCAGCAGCACCGCTAGCGGGAGGGCCCTTGAGCAGTTCTTC. Protein: CASSTASGRALEQFF. The V call is TRBV5-1, the J call TRBJ2-1, with 12 positions matching TRBD2. The CDR3 has 15 amino acids. Trimming took 4 bases from V and 9 from J; bases not matched to a gene: 8. Germline-derived CDR1 and CDR2 are SGHRS and YFSETQ.

The chain carries TRBV5-1 and TRBJ2-2, with 11 bases identical to TRBD2. V trimming: 4 bases; J trimming: 5 bases; junction bases outside the gene matches: 4. CDR1 and CDR2 from the germline V gene are SGHRS and YFSETQ. The length of the CDR3 is 15 residues. This chain's CDR3 is CASSGGLAGTGELFF. The CDR3 coding sequence is TGCGCCAGCAGCGGAGGACTAGCGGGTACCGGGGAGCTGTTTTTT.

The sample holds a few counts of this clone. The rearrangement links TRBV18 to TRBJ1-2; D may be TRBD1 (5 bases). Trimming took off 2 bases at V and 5 bases at J, with 9 bases between the two ends. This CDR3 spans 13 amino acids. Germline lookup yields CDR1 KGHSH and CDR2 LQKENI. The DNA for the CDR3 is TGTGCCAGCTCACCAGGGACGGATTATGGCTACACCTTC. Its translation: CASSPGTDYGYTF. The full variable domain, rest sourced from reference TRBV18 and TRBJ1-2, is NAGVMQNPRHLVRRRGQEARLRCSPMKGHSHVYWYRQLPEEGLKFMVYLQKENIIDESGMPKERFSAEFPKEGPSILRIQQVVRGDSAAYFCASSPGTDYGYTFGSGTRLTVV.